This note documents a single T cell receptor beta chain sequence. The CDR3 extends over 16 amino acids. V gave up 3 bases and J gave up 4 bases, with 18 bases separating them. The germline V gene encodes CDR1 SGDLS and CDR2 YYNGEE. These data belong to a study of blood T cell repertoires in COVID-19. The wider study: There were acute and convalescent COVID-19 samples, and they came from the United States, Italy and Spain. PBMCs, B-cell-depleted T cells, or T cells provided the cDNA or gDNA that made up the material.

As originally analysed: Estimates of nucleated cell counts were drawn from the amplification of reference gene primers. Measured with immunoSEQ multiplex PCR; TCRdb has only the in-frame clones, and not every one. Clone size and the V and J calls come from that table; the DNA yielded D and trimming. The table has under 350,000 clones, approximately 91% seen once. The TCR was taken from a man aged 50-60 years with acute or convalescent COVID-19. The V and J genes are TRBV9 and TRBJ2-3; D perhaps matches TRBD1 (5 bases). The source material was peripheral blood. The CDR3 bases are TGTGCCAGCAGCGCCCATACAGGCAATCGAGCAGATACGCAGTATTTT. The encoded protein is CASSAHTGNRADTQYF. The full variable domain, with the rest looked up from reference TRBV9 and TRBJ2-3, is DSGVTQTPKHLITATGQRVTLRCSPRSGDLSVYWYQQSLDQGLQFLIQYYNGEERAKGNILERFSAQQFPDLHSELNLSSLELGDSALYFCASSAHTGNRADTQYFGPGTRLTVL.